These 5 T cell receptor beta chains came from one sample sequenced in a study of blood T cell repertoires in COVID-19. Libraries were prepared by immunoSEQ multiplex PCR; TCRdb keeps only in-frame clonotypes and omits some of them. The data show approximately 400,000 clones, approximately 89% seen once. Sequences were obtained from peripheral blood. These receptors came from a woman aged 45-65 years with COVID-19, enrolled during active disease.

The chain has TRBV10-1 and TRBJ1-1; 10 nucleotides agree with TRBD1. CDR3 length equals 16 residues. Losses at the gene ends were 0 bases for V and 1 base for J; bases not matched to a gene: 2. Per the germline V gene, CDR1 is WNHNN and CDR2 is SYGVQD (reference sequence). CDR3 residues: CASSESRTGGNTEAFF. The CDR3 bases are TGCGCCAGCAGTGAGTCACGGACAGGGGGGAACACTGAAGCTTTCTTT.

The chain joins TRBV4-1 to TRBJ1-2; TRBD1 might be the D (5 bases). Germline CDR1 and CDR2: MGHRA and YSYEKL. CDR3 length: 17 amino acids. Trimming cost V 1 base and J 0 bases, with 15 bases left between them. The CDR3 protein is CASSQGSTDPPNYGYTF. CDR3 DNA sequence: TGCGCCAGCAGCCAAGGGTCGACAGACCCCCCTAACTATGGCTACACCTTC.

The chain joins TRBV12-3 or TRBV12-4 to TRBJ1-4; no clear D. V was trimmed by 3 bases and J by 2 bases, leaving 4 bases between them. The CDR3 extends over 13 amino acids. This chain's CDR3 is CASSFLTNEKLFF. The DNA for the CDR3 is TGTGCCAGCAGTTTCCTCACTAATGAAAAACTGTTTTTT.

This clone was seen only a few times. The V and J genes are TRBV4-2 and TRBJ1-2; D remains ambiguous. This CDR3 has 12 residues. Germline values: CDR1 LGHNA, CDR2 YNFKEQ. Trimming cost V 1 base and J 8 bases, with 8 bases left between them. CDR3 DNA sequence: TGTGCCAGCAGCCAAGGAGGGAACGGCTACACCTTC. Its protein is CASSQGGNGYTF.

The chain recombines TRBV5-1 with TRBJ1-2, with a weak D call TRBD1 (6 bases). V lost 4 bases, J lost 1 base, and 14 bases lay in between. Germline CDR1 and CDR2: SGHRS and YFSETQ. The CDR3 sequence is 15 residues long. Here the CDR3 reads CASSPPTGNNYGYTF. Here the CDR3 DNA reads TGCGCCAGCAGCCCCCCGACAGGAAATAACTATGGCTACACCTTC.